This passage covers 21 T cell receptor beta chains from one sample sequenced in a study of monozygotic twins with inflammatory bowel disease. TCRdb reanalyzed the 5' RACE reads, giving one entry per CDR3 protein sequence and no DNA. Its clone listing holds over 350,000 distinct CDR3 sequences. The sample comprised blood. These TCRs come from a human donor with ulcerative colitis or Crohn's disease, or a healthy co-twin of an affected twin (not recorded which).

The rearrangement uses TRBV27 and TRBJ2-7; lacking DNA, the TRBD1 call made by TCRdb goes unchecked. Germline CDR1 and CDR2: MNHEY and SMNVEV (reference sequence). CDR3 length: 12 residues. The CDR3 sequence: CASSFPGTASNF.

This sequence joins TRBV12-5 and TRBJ2-2; TCRdb's D call of TRBD2 is untestable without DNA. Looked up from germline, CDR1 is LGHNT and CDR2 is FRNRAP. This CDR3 has 18 amino acids. The CDR3 spells CASGSTLDGTTKVGELFF. Looking up the rest from reference TRBV12-5 and TRBJ2-2 gives the full variable domain: DARVTQTPRHKVTEMGQEVTMRCQPILGHNTVFWYRQTMMQGLELLAYFRNRAPLDDSGMPKDRFSAEMPDATLATLKIQPSEPRDSAVYFCASGSTLDGTTKVGELFFGEGSRLTVL.

V is TRBV5-6 and J is TRBJ2-3; TCRdb designates TRBD1, a call that cannot be tested without DNA. This CDR3 has 15 amino acids. Germline V gene data show CDR1 as SGHDT and CDR2 as YYEEEE. The CDR3 reads CASSFPGHLTDTQYF.

V gene TRBV7-9 combines with J gene TRBJ1-2; TCRdb names TRBD1, which stays unverified in the absence of DNA. Looked up from germline, CDR1 is SEHNR and CDR2 is FQNEAQ (reference sequence). The CDR3 contains 15 residues. CDR3 amino acids: CASSSPGVDRHGYTF.

The chain employs TRBV6-5 and TRBJ1-4. Germline-derived CDR1 and CDR2 are MNHEY and SVGAGI. This CDR3 is 18 amino acids long. CDR3 protein: CASSYGNALGGANEKLFF.

The rearrangement joins TRBV7-3 to TRBJ1-1; TCRdb picks TRBD1, but there is no DNA to check that call. In germline, CDR1 is SGHTA, CDR2 FQGTGA. The CDR3 runs 17 residues. Here the CDR3 reads CASSLNSPGAGNTEAFF.

CDR3 sequence reads: CASAPGGLNTEAFF. The genes are TRBV7-6 and TRBJ1-1; with no DNA, the TCRdb D assignment of TRBD1 cannot be verified. The CDR3 spans 14 residues. Germline V lookup: CDR1 SGHVS, CDR2 FNYEAQ.

The V gene is TRBV11-2, the J gene TRBJ1-6; TCRdb's assignment of TRBD1 cannot be checked, as there is no DNA. Germline V gives CDR1 SGHAT, CDR2 FQNNGV. This CDR3 contains 14 residues. The CDR3 is CASRPPGGVSPLHF. The variable domain in full, completed from reference TRBV11-2 and TRBJ1-6, reads EAGVAQSPRYKIIEKRQSVAFWCNPISGHATLYWYQQILGQGPKLLIQFQNNGVVDDSQLPKDRFSAERLKGVDSTLKIQPAKLEDSAVYLCASRPPGGVSPLHFGNGTRLTVT.

The V call is TRBV2, the J call TRBJ2-3; TCRdb reports TRBD1, a call that lacks DNA to check it against. Germline assignment: CDR1 SNHLY and CDR2 FYNNEI. This CDR3 region has 15 residues. Here the CDR3 reads CASSVQGSGADTQYF.

This chain connects TRBV5-1 to TRBJ2-7. The germline V gene has CDR1 SGHRS and CDR2 YFSETQ. The CDR3 consists of 13 residues. The CDR3 here is CASSFATTYEQYF.

The chain recombines TRBV20-1 with TRBJ1-2. Germline V gene data show CDR1 as DFQATT and CDR2 as SNEGSKA (reference sequence). The CDR3 is made up of 14 amino acids. CDR3 sequence reads: CSARDLRQSYGYTF.

The chain joins TRBV12-3 or TRBV12-4 to TRBJ2-1; the TCRdb call, TRBD2, lacks DNA for checking. The CDR3 extends over 16 amino acids. Here the CDR3 reads CASSFWRGGSYNEQFF.

The chain is built from TRBV14 and TRBJ2-3. The CDR3 extends over 13 amino acids. From germline, CDR1 is SGHDN and CDR2 FVKESK. CDR3 residues: CASSQVGHDTQYF.

The rearrangement joins TRBV7-9 to TRBJ2-1; the D call from TCRdb, TRBD2, cannot be confirmed without DNA. Germline V gene sequence: CDR1 SEHNR, CDR2 FQNEAQ (reference sequence). This CDR3 comprises 16 residues. The CDR3 spells CASSDIAGVPYNEQFF.

The gene calls are TRBV14 and TRBJ2-3; TCRdb's D call, TRBD2, is unchecked because there is no DNA. This CDR3 is built from 23 residues. Germline-derived CDR1 and CDR2 are SGHDN and FVKESK. The CDR3 reads CASSPRPKSGLADGSLSTDTQYF. Variable domain in full (rest from reference TRBV14 and TRBJ2-3): EAGVTQFPSHSVIEKGQTVTLRCDPISGHDNLYWYRRVMGKEIKFLLHFVKESKQDESGMPNNRFLAERTGGTYSTLKVQPAELEDSGVYFCASSPRPKSGLADGSLSTDTQYFGPGTRLTVL.

The chain links TRBV4-3 to TRBJ2-3. The germline CDR1 and CDR2 sequences are LGHNA and YSLEER. The CDR3 runs 16 residues. CDR3 residues: CASSQVRPENGDTQYF.

The rearrangement joins TRBV7-2 to TRBJ2-1; the D gene TCRdb calls, TRBD1, cannot be checked with no DNA. Germline lookup yields CDR1 SGHTA and CDR2 FQGNSA. The CDR3 is 15 amino acids. CDR3 region: CASSLERGLNNEQFF.

The chain's CDR3 is CASSLEKGTTGELFF. V gene TRBV5-1 combines with J gene TRBJ2-2. Per germline, CDR1 SGHRS and CDR2 YFSETQ. This CDR3 is 15 amino acids long. Full variable domain (remainder filled in from reference TRBV5-1 and TRBJ2-2): KAGVTQTPRYLIKTRGQQVTLSCSPISGHRSVSWYQQTPGQGLQFLFEYFSETQRNKGNFPGRFSGRQFSNSRSEMNVSTLELGDSALYLCASSLEKGTTGELFFGEGSRLTVL.

The rearrangement links TRBV18 to TRBJ2-5. Looked up from germline, CDR1 is KGHSH and CDR2 is LQKENI. The length of the CDR3 is 15 residues. The CDR3 loop is CASSPVRQVQETQYF. Together with reference TRBV18 and TRBJ2-5, the CDR3 gives the full variable domain: NAGVMQNPRHLVRRRGQEARLRCSPMKGHSHVYWYRQLPEEGLKFMVYLQKENIIDESGMPKERFSAEFPKEGPSILRIQQVVRGDSAAYFCASSPVRQVQETQYFGPGTRLLVL.

This rearrangement joins TRBV7-8 to TRBJ2-7; absent DNA, TCRdb's TRBD1 call cannot be checked. This CDR3 has 15 residues. In germline, CDR1 is SGHVS, CDR2 FQNEAQ. CDR3: CASSYGTGGFYEQYF.

The V and J genes are TRBV4-3 and TRBJ2-1; TCRdb selects TRBD2, and the lack of DNA leaves this call unchecked. The CDR3 consists of 16 residues. Germline V gene data show CDR1 as LGHNA and CDR2 as YSLEER. The CDR3 loop reads CASSQGTSGGDNEQFF.